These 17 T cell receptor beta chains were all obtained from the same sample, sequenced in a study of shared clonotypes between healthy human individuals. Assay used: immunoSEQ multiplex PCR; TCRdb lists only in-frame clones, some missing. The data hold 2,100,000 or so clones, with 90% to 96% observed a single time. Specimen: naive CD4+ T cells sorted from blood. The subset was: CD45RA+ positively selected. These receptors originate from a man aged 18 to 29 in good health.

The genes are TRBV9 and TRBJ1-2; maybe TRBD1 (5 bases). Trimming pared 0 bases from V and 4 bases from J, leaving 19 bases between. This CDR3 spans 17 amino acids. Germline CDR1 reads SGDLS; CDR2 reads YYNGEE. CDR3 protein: CASSVVDGVGGGYGYTF. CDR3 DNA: TGTGCCAGCAGCGTAGTAGACGGTGTGGGGGGTGGCTATGGCTACACCTTC.

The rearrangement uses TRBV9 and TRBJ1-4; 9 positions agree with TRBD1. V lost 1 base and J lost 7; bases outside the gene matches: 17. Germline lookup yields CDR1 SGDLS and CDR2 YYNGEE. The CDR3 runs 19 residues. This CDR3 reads CASSVSLETGGMDGEKLFF. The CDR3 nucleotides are TGTGCCAGCAGCGTATCTCTCGAGACAGGGGGTATGGATGGTGAAAAACTGTTTTTT.

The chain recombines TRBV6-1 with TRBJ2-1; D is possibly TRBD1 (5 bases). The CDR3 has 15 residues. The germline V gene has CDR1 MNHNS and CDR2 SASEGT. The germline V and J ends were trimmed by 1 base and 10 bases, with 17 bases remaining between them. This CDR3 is CASSEEVGLSREQFF. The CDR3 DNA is TGTGCCAGCAGTGAAGAAGTGGGGCTCTCGAGGGAGCAGTTCTTC.

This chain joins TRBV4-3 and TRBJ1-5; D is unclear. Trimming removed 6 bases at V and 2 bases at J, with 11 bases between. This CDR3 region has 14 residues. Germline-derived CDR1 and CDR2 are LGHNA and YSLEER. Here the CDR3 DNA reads TGCGCCAGCAGTTCAGACCTGGGCAATCAGCCCCAGCATTTT. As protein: CASSSDLGNQPQHF.

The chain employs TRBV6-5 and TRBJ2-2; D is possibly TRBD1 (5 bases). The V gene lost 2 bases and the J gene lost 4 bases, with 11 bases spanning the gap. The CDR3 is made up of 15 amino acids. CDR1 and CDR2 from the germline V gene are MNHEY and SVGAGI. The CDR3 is CASSYKGPSTGELFF. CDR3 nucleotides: TGTGCCAGCAGTTACAAGGGGCCGTCCACCGGGGAGCTGTTTTTT.

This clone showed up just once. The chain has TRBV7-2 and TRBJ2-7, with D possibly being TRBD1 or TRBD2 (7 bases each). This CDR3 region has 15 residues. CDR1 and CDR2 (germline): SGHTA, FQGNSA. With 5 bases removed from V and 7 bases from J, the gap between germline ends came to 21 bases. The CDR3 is CASSPKGGGPIEQYF. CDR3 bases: TGTGCCAGCAGCCCCAAGGGAGGGGGCCCTATTGAGCAGTACTTC.

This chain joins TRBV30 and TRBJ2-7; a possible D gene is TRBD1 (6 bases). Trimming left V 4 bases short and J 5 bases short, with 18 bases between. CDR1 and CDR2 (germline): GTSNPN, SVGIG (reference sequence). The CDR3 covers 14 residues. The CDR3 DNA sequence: TGTGCCTGGATTACCGGACAGAGGTGGAACGAGCAGTACTTC. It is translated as CAWITGQRWNEQYF.

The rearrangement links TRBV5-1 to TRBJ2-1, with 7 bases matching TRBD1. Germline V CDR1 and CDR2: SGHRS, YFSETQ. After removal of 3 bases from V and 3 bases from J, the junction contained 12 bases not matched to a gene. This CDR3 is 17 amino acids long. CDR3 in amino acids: CASSSAPPGQNYNEQFF. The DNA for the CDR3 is TGCGCCAGCAGCTCCGCACCACCGGGACAGAACTACAATGAGCAGTTCTTC.

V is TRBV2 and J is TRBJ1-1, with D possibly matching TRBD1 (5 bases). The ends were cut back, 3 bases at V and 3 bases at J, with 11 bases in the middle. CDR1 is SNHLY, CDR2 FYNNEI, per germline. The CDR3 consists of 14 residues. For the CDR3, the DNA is TGTGCCAGCAGTGATCAGGGAACGTACACTGAAGCTTTCTTT. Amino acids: CASSDQGTYTEAFF.

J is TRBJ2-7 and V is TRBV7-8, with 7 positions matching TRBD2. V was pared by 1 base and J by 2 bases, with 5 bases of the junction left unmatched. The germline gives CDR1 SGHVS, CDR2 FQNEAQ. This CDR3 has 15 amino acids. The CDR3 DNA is TGTGCCAGCAGCTTAGTGGGGGGGAAACCCTACGAGCAGTACTTC. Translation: CASSLVGGKPYEQYF.

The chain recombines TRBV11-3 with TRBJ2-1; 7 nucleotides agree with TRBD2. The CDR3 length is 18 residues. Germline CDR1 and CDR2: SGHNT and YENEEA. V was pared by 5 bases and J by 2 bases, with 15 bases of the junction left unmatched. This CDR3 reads CASSPGDYRDLTYNEQFF. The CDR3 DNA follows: TGTGCCAGCAGCCCGGGGGACTACCGGGACTTGACCTACAATGAGCAGTTCTTC. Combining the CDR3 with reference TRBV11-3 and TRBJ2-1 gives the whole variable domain EAGVVQSPRYKIIEKKQPVAFWCNPISGHNTLYWYLQNLGQGPELLIRYENEEAVDDSQLPKDRFSAERLKGVDSTLKIQPAELGDSAVYLCASSPGDYRDLTYNEQFFGPGTRLTVL.

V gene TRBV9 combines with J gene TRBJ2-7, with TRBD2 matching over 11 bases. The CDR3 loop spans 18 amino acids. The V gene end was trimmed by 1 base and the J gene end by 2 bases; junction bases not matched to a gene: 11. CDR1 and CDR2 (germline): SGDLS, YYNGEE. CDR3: CASSVFPSLAGGAYEQYF. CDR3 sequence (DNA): TGTGCCAGCAGCGTATTCCCTTCTCTAGCGGGAGGCGCCTACGAGCAGTACTTC.

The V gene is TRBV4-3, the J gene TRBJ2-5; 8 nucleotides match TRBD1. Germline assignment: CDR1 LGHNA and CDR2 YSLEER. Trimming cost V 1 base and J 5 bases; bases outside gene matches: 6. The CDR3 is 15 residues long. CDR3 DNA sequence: TGCGCCAGCAGCCAAGTTACAGGGGGTTCGGAGACCCAGTACTTC. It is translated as CASSQVTGGSETQYF.

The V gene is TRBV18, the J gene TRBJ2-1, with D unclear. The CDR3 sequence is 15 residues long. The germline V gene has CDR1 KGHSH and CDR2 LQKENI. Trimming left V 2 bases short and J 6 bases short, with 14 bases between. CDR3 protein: CASSPMLGILNEQFF. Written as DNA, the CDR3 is TGTGCCAGCTCACCAATGTTGGGAATCCTCAATGAGCAGTTCTTC.

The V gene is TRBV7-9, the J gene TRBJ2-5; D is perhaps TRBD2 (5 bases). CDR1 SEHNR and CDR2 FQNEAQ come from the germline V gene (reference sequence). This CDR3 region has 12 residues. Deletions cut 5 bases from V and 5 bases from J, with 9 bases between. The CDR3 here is CASSPGLETQYF. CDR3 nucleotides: TGTGCCAGCAGCCCAGGACTCGAGACCCAGTACTTC.

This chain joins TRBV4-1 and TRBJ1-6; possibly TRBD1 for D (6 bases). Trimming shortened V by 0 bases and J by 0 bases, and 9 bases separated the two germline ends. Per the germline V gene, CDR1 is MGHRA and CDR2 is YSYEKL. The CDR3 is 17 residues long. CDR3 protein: CASSQERGGSYNSPLHF. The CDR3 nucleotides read TGCGCCAGCAGCCAAGAGAGGGGGGGCTCCTATAATTCACCCCTCCACTTT.

This CDR3 reads CSVLQGQNSPLHF. The CDR3 DNA sequence: TGCAGCGTCCTACAGGGGCAGAATTCACCCCTCCACTTT. The chain links TRBV29-1 to TRBJ1-6, with 7 bases aligning to TRBD1. The germline CDR1 and CDR2 sequences are SQVTM and ANQGSEA. V dropped 6 bases and J dropped 7; count of bases not matched to a gene: 6. CDR3 size: 13 residues.